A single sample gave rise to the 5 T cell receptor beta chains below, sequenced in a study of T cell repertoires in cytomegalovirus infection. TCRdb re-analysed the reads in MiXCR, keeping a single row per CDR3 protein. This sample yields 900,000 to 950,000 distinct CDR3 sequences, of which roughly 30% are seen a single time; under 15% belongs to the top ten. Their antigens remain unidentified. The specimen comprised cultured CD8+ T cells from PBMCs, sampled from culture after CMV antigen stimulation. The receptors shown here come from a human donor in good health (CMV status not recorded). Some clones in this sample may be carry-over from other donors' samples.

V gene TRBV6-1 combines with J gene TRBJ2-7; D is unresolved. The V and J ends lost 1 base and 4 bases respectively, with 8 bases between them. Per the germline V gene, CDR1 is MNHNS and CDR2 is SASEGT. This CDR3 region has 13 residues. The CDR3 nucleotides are TGTGCCAGCAGTGAAGTGGAACAGTACGAGCAGTACTTC. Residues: CASSEVEQYEQYF.

The CDR3 DNA is TGTGCCATCAGTGAGTCTAGCGGGCCTCGGGACGAGCAGTACTTC. It is translated as CAISESSGPRDEQYF. The genes are TRBV10-3 and TRBJ2-7; 7 bases align to TRBD2. The CDR3 runs 15 residues. V lost 0 bases and J lost 5; bases outside the gene matches: 7. In germline, CDR1 is ENHRY, CDR2 SYGVKD.

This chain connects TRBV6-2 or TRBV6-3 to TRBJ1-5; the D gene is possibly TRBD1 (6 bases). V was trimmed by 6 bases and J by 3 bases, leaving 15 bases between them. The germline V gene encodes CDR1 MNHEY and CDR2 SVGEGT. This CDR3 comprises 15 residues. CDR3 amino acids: CASRARRQDNQPQHF. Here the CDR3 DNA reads TGTGCCAGCAGAGCCAGACGACAGGACAATCAGCCCCAGCATTTT.

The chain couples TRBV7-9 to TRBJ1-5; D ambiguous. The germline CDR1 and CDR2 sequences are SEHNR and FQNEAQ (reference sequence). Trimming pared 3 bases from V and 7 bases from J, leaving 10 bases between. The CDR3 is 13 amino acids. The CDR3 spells CASSFDGGQPQHF. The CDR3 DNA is TGTGCCAGCAGCTTTGACGGAGGCCAGCCCCAGCATTTT.

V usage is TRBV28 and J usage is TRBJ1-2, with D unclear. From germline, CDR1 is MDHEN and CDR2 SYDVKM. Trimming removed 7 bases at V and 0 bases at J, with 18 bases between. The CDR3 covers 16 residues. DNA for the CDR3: TGTGCCAGCACCCCTAGGGCCTTCGCCGCTAACTATGGCTACACCTTC. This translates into CASTPRAFAANYGYTF.